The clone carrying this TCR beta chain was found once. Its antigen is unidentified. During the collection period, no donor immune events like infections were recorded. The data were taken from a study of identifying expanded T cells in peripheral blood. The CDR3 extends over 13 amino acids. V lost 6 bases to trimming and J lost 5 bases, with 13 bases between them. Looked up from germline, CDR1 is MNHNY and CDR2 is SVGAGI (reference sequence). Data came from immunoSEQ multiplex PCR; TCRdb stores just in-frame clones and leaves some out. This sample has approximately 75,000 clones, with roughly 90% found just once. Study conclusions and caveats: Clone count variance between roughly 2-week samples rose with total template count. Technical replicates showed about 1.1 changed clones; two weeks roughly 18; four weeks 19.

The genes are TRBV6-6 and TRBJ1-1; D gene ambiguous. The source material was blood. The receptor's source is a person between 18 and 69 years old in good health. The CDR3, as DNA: TGTGCCAGCAGGTTCGGACCTACGACTGAAGCTTTCTTT. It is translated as CASRFGPTTEAFF.